What follows is one TCR beta chain and its context. Adults between about 18 and 89 years of age took part from more than 20 US areas. Cohorts were based on clinical histories the participants reported. For recovered donors of Cohort 3, there were two negative PCRs, clearance, or symptom resolution. These data originate in a study of blood T cell repertoires in COVID-19. In the original analysis: Researchers report that nucleated cell counts were estimated from reference gene primer amplification. The repertoire was sequenced with immunoSEQ multiplex PCR; TCRdb's copy has only in-frame clones and lacks some. V, J and clone size derive from that table, while D and trimming were established from the DNA sequence. The sample lists 490,000 or so clones, 75% to 90% seen once, with 8% to 9.5% in the top ten. The CDR3 extends over 14 amino acids. The V end was cut by 6 bases, the J end by 1 base, with 9 bases between. Germline V gene sequence: CDR1 SNHLY, CDR2 FYNNEI.

This chain uses TRBV2 with TRBJ2-2; tentatively, D is TRBD1 (5 bases). The TCR originated in a woman aged 60-75 years who had recovered from COVID-19. The sample comprised PBMCs or T cells enriched from blood (not recorded which). Written as DNA, the CDR3 is TGTGCCAGCAGCGGACATAAGAACACCGGGGAGCTGTTTTTT. Translated: CASSGHKNTGELFF.